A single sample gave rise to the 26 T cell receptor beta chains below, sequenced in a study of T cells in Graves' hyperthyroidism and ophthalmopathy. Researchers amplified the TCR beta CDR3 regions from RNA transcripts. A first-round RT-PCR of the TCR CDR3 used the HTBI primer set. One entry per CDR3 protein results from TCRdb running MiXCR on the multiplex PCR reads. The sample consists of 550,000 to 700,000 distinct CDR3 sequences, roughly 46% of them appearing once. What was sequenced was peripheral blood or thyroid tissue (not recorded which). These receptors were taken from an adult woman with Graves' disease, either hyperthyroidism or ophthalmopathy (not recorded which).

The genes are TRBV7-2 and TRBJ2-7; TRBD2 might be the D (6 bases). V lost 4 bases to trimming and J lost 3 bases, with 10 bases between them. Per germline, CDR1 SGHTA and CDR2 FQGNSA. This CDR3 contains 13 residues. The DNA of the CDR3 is TGTGCCAGCAGCTGGGGGGAGCACTACGAGCAGTACTTC. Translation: CASSWGEHYEQYF.

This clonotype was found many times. The DNA for the CDR3 is TGCGCCAGCTACGCGGGAGGCACCGGGGAGCTGTTTTTT. It codes for CASYAGGTGELFF. The chain uses TRBV10-2 and TRBJ2-2, with 8 bases that match TRBD2. CDR3 size: 13 residues. V shed 8 bases and J 4 bases; nucleotides not matched to a gene: 3. From germline, CDR1 is WSHSY and CDR2 SAAADI.

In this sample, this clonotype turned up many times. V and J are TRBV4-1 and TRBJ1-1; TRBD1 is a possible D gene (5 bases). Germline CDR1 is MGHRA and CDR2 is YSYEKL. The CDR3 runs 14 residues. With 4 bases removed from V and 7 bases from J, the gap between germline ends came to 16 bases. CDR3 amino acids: CASSPLWGRHEAFF. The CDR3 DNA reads TGCGCCAGCAGCCCCCTCTGGGGCAGGCATGAAGCTTTCTTT.

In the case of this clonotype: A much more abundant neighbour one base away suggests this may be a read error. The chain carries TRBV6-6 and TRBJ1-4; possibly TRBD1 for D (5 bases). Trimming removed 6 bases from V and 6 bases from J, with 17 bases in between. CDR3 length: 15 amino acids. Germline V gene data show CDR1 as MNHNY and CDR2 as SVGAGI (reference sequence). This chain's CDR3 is CASSSLRQGYEKLFF. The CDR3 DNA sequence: TGTGCCAGCAGCTCCCTCCGGCAGGGCTATGAAAAACTGTTTTTT.

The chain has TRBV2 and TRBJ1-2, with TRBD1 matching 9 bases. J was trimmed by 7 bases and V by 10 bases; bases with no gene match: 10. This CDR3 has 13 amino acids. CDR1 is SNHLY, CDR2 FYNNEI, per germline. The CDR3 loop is CAIAGQGQGGYTF. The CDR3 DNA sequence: TGTGCCATCGCGGGACAGGGACAGGGTGGCTACACCTTC.

CDR3 nucleotides: TGTGCCAGCAGCTTCAGCAGGGGAAATCAGCCCCAGTACTTC. This codes for CASSFSRGNQPQYF. The chain joins TRBV7-8 to TRBJ2-5; a possible D gene is TRBD1 (6 bases). Germline CDR1 is SGHVS and CDR2 is FQNEAQ. V was trimmed by 3 bases and J by 9 bases, leaving 17 bases between them. The CDR3 is made up of 14 amino acids.

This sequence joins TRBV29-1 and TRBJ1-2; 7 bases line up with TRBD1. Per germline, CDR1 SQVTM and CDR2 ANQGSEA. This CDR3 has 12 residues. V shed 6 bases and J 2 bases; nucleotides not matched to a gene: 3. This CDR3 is CSVQQGNYGYTF. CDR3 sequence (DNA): TGCAGCGTACAACAGGGGAACTATGGCTACACCTTC.

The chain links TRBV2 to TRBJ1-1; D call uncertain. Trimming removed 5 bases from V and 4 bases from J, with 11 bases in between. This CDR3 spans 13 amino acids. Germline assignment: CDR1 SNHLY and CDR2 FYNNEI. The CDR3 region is CASSLRVVTEAFF. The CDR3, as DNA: TGTGCCAGCAGTTTGAGGGTTGTCACTGAAGCTTTCTTT.

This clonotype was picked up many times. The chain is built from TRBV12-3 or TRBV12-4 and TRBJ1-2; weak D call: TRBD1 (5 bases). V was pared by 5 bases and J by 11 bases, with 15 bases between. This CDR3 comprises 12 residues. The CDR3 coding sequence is TGTGCCAGCAGTCCCAGGAGGGGAGTTTACACCTTC. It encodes CASSPRRGVYTF.

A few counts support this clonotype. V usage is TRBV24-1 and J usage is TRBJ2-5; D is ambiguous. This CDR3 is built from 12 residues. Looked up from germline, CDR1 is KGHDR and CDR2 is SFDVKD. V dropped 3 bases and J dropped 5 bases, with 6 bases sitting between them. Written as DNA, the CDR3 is TGTGCCACCAGTGATCTTATGGAGACCCAGTACTTC. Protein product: CATSDLMETQYF.

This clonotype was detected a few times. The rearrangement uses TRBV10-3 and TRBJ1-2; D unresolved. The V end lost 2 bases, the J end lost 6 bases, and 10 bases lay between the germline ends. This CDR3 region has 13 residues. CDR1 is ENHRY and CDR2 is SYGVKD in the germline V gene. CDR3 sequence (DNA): TGTGCCATCAGTGAGGGTGGAGGGAATGGCTACACCTTC. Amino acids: CAISEGGGNGYTF.

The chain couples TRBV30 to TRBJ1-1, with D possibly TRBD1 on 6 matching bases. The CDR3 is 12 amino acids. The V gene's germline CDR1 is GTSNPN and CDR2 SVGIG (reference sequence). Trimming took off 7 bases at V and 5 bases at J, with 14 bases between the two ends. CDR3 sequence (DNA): TGTGCCTCAAAGGGGGTATGGACTGAAGCTTTCTTT. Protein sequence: CASKGVWTEAFF.

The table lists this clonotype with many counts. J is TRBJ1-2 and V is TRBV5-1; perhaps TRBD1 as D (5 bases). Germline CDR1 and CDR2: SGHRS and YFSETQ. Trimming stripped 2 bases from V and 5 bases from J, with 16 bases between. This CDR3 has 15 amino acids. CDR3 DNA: TGCGCCAGCAGCTTTCTGACAGAGGAGGGATATGGCTACACCTTC. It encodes CASSFLTEEGYGYTF.

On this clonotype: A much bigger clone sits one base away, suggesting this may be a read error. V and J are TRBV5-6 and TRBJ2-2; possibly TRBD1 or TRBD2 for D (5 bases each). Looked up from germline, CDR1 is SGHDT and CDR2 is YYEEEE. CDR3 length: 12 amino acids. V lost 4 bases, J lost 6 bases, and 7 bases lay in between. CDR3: CASSGTAGELFF. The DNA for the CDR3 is TGTGCCAGCAGCGGGACCGCCGGGGAGCTGTTTTTT.

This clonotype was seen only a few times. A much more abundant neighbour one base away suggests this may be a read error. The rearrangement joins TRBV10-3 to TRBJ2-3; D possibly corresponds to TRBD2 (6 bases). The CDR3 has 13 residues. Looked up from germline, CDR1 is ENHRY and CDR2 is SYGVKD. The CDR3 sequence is CAISYTSRDTQYF. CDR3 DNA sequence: TGTGCCATCAGTTATACTAGCAGAGATACGCAGTATTTT.

The CDR3 bases are TGTGCCAGCCGGGGTGACGAAGCTTTCTTT. Its translation is CASRGDEAFF. The genes are TRBV19 and TRBJ1-1; D gene ambiguous. This CDR3 spans 10 amino acids. V dropped 9 bases and J dropped 8 bases, with 10 bases sitting between them. The V gene's germline CDR1 is LNHDA and CDR2 SQIVND (reference sequence).

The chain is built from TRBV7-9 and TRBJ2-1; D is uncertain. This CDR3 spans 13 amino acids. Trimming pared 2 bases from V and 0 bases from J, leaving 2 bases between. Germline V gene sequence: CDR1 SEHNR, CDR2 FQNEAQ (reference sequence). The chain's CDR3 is CASSLISYNEQFF. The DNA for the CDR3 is TGTGCCAGCAGCTTAATCTCCTACAATGAGCAGTTCTTC.

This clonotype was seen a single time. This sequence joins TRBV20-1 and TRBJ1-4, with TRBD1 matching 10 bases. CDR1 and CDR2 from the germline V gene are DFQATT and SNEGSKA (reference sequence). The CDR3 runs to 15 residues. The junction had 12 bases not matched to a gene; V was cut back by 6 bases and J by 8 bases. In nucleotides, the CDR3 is TGCAGTGCCACCCGAGGCGACAGGGGGCGCGAAAAACTGTTTTTT. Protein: CSATRGDRGREKLFF.

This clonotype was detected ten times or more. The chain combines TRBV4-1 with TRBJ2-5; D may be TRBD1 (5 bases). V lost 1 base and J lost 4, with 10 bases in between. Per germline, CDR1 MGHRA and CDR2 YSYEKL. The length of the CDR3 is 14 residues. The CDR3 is CASSQGRGAETQYF. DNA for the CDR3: TGCGCCAGCAGCCAAGGAAGGGGCGCAGAGACCCAGTACTTC.

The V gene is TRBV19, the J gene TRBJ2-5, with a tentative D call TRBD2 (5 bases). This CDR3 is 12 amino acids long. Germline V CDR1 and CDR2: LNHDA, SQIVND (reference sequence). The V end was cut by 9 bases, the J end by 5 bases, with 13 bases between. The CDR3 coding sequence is TGTGCCAGCCGAAGAGGGCGGGAGACCCAGTACTTC. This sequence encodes CASRRGRETQYF.

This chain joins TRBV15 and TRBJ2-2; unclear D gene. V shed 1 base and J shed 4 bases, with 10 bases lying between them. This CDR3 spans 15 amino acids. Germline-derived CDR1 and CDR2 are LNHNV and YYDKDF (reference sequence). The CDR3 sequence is CATSRVGYSTGELFF. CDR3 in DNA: TGTGCCACCAGCAGAGTAGGCTACTCCACCGGGGAGCTGTTTTTT.

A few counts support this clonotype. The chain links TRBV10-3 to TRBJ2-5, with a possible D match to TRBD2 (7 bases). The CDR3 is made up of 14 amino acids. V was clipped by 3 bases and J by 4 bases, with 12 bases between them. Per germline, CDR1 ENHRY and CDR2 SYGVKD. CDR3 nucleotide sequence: TGTGCCATCAGTGATGGAGGGGGGGGAGAGACCCAGTACTTC. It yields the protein CAISDGGGGETQYF.

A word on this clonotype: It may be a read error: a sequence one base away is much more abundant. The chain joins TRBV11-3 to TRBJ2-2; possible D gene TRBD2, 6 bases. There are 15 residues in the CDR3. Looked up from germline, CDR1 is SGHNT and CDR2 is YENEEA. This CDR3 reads CASSLVASPTGGLFF. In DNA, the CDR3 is TGTGCCAGCAGCTTAGTTGCCAGTCCAACCGGGGGGCTGTTTTTT.

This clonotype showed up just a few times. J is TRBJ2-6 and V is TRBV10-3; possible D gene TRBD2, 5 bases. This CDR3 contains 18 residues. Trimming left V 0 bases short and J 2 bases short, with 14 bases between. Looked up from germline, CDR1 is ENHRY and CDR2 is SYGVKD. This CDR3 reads CAISESGFARAGANVLTF. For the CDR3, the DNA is TGTGCCATCAGTGAGTCAGGCTTCGCGAGGGCTGGGGCCAACGTCCTGACTTTC.

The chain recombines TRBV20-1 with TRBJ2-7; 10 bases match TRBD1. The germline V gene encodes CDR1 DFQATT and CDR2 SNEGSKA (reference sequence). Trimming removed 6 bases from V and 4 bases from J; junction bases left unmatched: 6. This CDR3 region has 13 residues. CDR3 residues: CSAWDRGRYEQYF. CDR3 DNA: TGCAGTGCGTGGGACAGGGGACGTTACGAGCAGTACTTC.

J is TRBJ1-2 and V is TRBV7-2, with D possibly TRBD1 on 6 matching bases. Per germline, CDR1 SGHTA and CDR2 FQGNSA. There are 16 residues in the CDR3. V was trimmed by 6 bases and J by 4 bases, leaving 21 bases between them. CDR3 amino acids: CASSLGLGGAGYGYTF. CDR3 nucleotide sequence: TGTGCCAGCAGTTTGGGGCTGGGGGGCGCAGGCTATGGCTACACCTTC. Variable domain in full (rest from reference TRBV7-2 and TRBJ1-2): GAGVSQSPSNKVTEKGKDVELRCDPISGHTALYWYRQSLGQGLEFLIYFQGNSAPDKSGLPSDRFSAERTGGSVSTLTIQRTQQEDSAVYLCASSLGLGGAGYGYTFGSGTRLTVV.